These 6 T cell receptor beta chains came from one sample sequenced in a study of human T cells and chemical hapten exposure. Specified time point: healthy volunteer bleed at 2 weeks. The authors extracted total RNA from unfractionated whole blood. TCRdb re-called the RACE reads through MiXCR, storing one row per CDR3 protein. This table holds about 130,000 distinct CDR3 sequences, roughly 9.5% found once. Material for sequencing was whole blood. All receptors derive from a male donor in good health. Some clones in this sample may be carry-over from other donors' samples.

The chain joins TRBV6-6 to TRBJ1-1, with 8 nucleotides matching TRBD1. V was clipped by 0 bases and J by 0 bases; unmatched bases: 6. The CDR3 spans 17 residues. Germline V lookup: CDR1 MNHNY, CDR2 SVGAGI (reference sequence). CDR3: CASSYSLDRAMNTEAFF. The CDR3 DNA is TGTGCCAGCAGTTACTCCTTGGACAGGGCTATGAACACTGAAGCTTTCTTT.

V and J are TRBV10-2 and TRBJ1-2, with 7 bases aligning to TRBD1. Germline V lookup: CDR1 WSHSY, CDR2 SAAADI. The CDR3 extends over 14 amino acids. The ends lost 6 bases at V and 3 bases at J; junction bases unmatched: 7. Here the CDR3 reads CASSAGQAHYGYTF. CDR3 coding DNA: TGCGCCAGCAGCGCAGGACAGGCTCACTATGGCTACACCTTC.

This clonotype was observed a few times. CDR3 sequence: CASSPGQGVFNQPQHF. The CDR3, as DNA: TGTGCCAGCAGCCCAGGACAGGGGGTATTCAATCAGCCCCAGCATTTT. J is TRBJ1-5 and V is TRBV6-5, with 10 positions matching TRBD1. Trimming at V came to 6 bases and at J to 3 bases, leaving 8 bases not matched to a gene. Germline values: CDR1 MNHEY, CDR2 SVGAGI. This CDR3 has 16 amino acids.

This clonotype was detected only a few times. The chain has TRBV6-2 or TRBV6-3 and TRBJ1-1, with D tentatively TRBD1 (6 bases). The CDR3 has 15 residues. Germline CDR1 reads MNHEY; CDR2 reads SVGEGT. V lost 4 bases, J lost 2 bases, and 14 bases lay in between. CDR3 coding DNA: TGTGCCAGCAGTTTCACCAGACAGGACAACACTGAAGCTTTCTTT. It yields the protein CASSFTRQDNTEAFF.

In its sample, this clonotype was seen many times. CDR3: CASSEGQGPNEQFF. The CDR3 region has the DNA TGTGCCAGCAGCGAGGGACAGGGACCCAATGAGCAGTTCTTC. The chain employs TRBV7-9 and TRBJ2-1; 9 bases agree with TRBD1. CDR3 length: 14 amino acids. CDR1 is SEHNR and CDR2 is FQNEAQ in the germline V gene (reference sequence). Losses at the gene ends were 5 bases for V and 6 bases for J; bases not matched to a gene: 5.

The V call is TRBV20-1, the J call TRBJ2-1; 7 positions match TRBD2. The length of the CDR3 is 17 residues. Trimming took 0 bases from V and 9 from J; bases not matched to a gene: 17. CDR1 is DFQATT, CDR2 SNEGSKA, per germline (reference sequence). The CDR3 spells CSARDRGRVRPNGEQFF. CDR3 sequence (DNA): TGCAGTGCTAGAGATCGGGGGAGGGTCCGGCCCAACGGTGAGCAGTTCTTC.